The 22 T cell receptor beta chains below were found in one sample sequenced in a study of cytomegalovirus exposure and HLA in healthy donors. The PCR employed 60 Vbeta primers together with 13 Jbeta primers. Clones were read by immunoSEQ multiplex PCR, and TCRdb kept only the in-frame ones, dropping some. The table includes about 120,000 clones, around 79% detected once. The sequenced sample consisted of PBMCs. These receptors all come from a woman aged 18 to 35 in good health and CMV-seronegative.

V usage is TRBV7-3 and J usage is TRBJ1-1; D is possibly TRBD1 (5 bases). Germline V lookup: CDR1 SGHTA, CDR2 FQGTGA. The CDR3 spans 12 residues. V lost 3 bases, J lost 7 bases, and 9 bases lay in between. Written as DNA, the CDR3 is TGTGCCAGCAGCTTTATGGGGGGTGAAGCTTTCTTT. Its translation: CASSFMGGEAFF.

V and J are TRBV19 and TRBJ1-3; D unresolved. Trimming pared 3 bases from V and 5 bases from J, leaving 8 bases between. The CDR3 extends over 13 amino acids. CDR1 LNHDA and CDR2 SQIVND come from the germline V gene (reference sequence). The CDR3 spells CASSMTGRNTIYF. CDR3 coding DNA: TGTGCCAGTAGTATGACCGGGAGAAACACCATATATTTT.

The chain uses TRBV11-2 and TRBJ1-6; perhaps TRBD1 as D (5 bases). V was clipped by 5 bases and J by 8 bases, with 10 bases between them. There are 13 residues in the CDR3. Germline CDR1 reads SGHAT; CDR2 reads FQNNGV. CDR3 residues: CASSQGADSPLHF. The CDR3 nucleotides are TGTGCCAGCAGCCAAGGGGCGGATTCACCCCTCCACTTT.

CDR3 DNA sequence: TGTGCCTGGAGGCGGGGCGGAGTGGATGGCTACACCTTC. Its protein is CAWRRGGVDGYTF. V is TRBV30 and J is TRBJ1-2, with D maybe TRBD1 (5 bases). V was cut by 3 bases and J by 6 bases, with 14 bases left in between. The CDR3 runs 13 residues. Germline V lookup: CDR1 GTSNPN, CDR2 SVGIG (reference sequence).

The chain has TRBV19 and TRBJ2-1; D perhaps matches TRBD2 (5 bases). The V gene's germline CDR1 is LNHDA and CDR2 SQIVND (reference sequence). The CDR3 runs to 15 residues. The V end was cut by 5 bases, the J end by 8 bases, with 19 bases between. The CDR3 DNA sequence: TGTGCCAGTAGTGTCGCCCTCAAAGGAGCGGATGAGCAGTTCTTC. This gives the protein CASSVALKGADEQFF.

V usage is TRBV4-1 and J usage is TRBJ1-1, with D tentatively TRBD1 (5 bases). CDR3 length: 15 residues. Germline CDR1 is MGHRA and CDR2 is YSYEKL. The V and J ends lost 0 bases and 0 bases respectively, with 8 bases between them. CDR3 loop: CASSQEGRVNTEAFF. The CDR3 DNA reads as TGCGCCAGCAGCCAAGAAGGCAGGGTGAACACTGAAGCTTTCTTT.

A note on this clone: A junction boundary mismatches the germline segment, possibly from a read error. V gene TRBV2 combines with J gene TRBJ2-4, with TRBD2 identical over 10 bases. The CDR3 is 21 amino acids. In germline, CDR1 is SNHLY, CDR2 FYNNEI. The CDR3: CASSEQATSGSKDLAKNSQYF. CDR3 sequence (DNA): TGTGCCAGCAGTGAGCAGGCGACTAGCGGGTCCAAGGACCTAGCCAAAAACAGTCAGTACTTC.

This chain connects TRBV6-6 to TRBJ2-7; D is ambiguous. The V and J ends lost 6 bases and 3 bases respectively, with 9 bases between them. The CDR3 length is 12 residues. Germline CDR1 reads MNHNY; CDR2 reads SVGAGI (reference sequence). CDR3 in DNA: TGTGCCAGCAGGGCGGATCTCTACGAGCAGTACTTC. This encodes CASRADLYEQYF.

The chain is built from TRBV15 and TRBJ1-5, with D unresolved. Trimming stripped 1 base from V and 8 bases from J, with 9 bases between. Germline V lookup: CDR1 LNHNV, CDR2 YYDKDF (reference sequence). The CDR3 is 13 residues long. This CDR3 is CATSRGGLEPQHF. DNA for the CDR3: TGTGCCACCAGCAGAGGAGGGTTGGAGCCCCAGCATTTT.

The chain joins TRBV30 to TRBJ1-5; tentatively, D is TRBD1 (5 bases). The CDR3 sequence is 13 residues long. Trimming cost V 4 bases and J 7 bases, with 14 bases left between them. CDR1 and CDR2 (germline): GTSNPN, SVGIG (reference sequence). The CDR3 loop reads CAWNGGVGQPQHF. The DNA of the CDR3 is TGTGCCTGGAATGGGGGGGTGGGGCAGCCCCAGCATTTT.

This clone has only a few counts. The chain links TRBV4-1 to TRBJ1-1; 8 bases are shared with TRBD1. Germline CDR1 is MGHRA and CDR2 is YSYEKL. J lost 3 bases, V lost 0 bases, and 9 bases had no gene match. There are 17 residues in the CDR3. CDR3 sequence reads: CASSQEPQGATDTEAFF. CDR3 bases: TGCGCCAGCAGCCAAGAACCTCAGGGGGCTACGGACACTGAAGCTTTCTTT.

The chain uses TRBV11-2 and TRBJ2-7; 7 nucleotides line up with TRBD2. Per the germline V gene, CDR1 is SGHAT and CDR2 is FQNNGV. Trimming removed 1 base from V and 8 bases from J; junction bases left unmatched: 5. The CDR3 consists of 13 residues. The DNA of the CDR3 is TGTGCCAGCAGCTTAGGGGCGGGGGTCCAGCAGTACTTC. Its translation: CASSLGAGVQQYF.

V usage is TRBV7-2 and J usage is TRBJ2-2; D perhaps matches TRBD2 (6 bases). The V end was cut by 5 bases, the J end by 5 bases, with 15 bases between. The CDR3 length is 15 residues. Germline assignment: CDR1 SGHTA and CDR2 FQGNSA. CDR3 DNA sequence: TGTGCCAGCAGCACAGCGGGTTGGGGAACCGGGGAGCTGTTTTTT. This codes for CASSTAGWGTGELFF.

This clone was picked up one time. The chain couples TRBV6-1 to TRBJ1-4, with D perhaps matching TRBD1 (6 bases). The CDR3 is 15 residues long. V was pared by 3 bases and J by 2 bases, with 10 bases between. Looked up from germline, CDR1 is MNHNS and CDR2 is SASEGT. The CDR3 sequence is CASSDPRGTNEKLFF. In DNA, the CDR3 is TGTGCCAGCAGTGACCCGAGGGGGACTAATGAAAAACTGTTTTTT.

Points on this clone: Its ends do not fully match the called genes, so a read error is possible. The chain has TRBV9 and TRBJ2-1; D is ambiguous. The CDR3 spans 13 residues. Germline CDR1 is SGDLS and CDR2 is YYNGEE. CDR3 sequence (DNA): TGTGCCAGCACCGTCCACCTATACAGTGAGCAGTTCTTC. Residues: CASTVHLYSEQFF.

On this clone itself: The junction departs from the called germline gene at one end, perhaps through a read error. The chain is built from TRBV10-2 and TRBJ2-6; D may be TRBD1 (5 bases). The CDR3 extends over 14 amino acids. From germline, CDR1 is WSHSY and CDR2 SAAADI. This CDR3 reads CASSEVPGANGLTF. Here the CDR3 DNA reads TGCGCCAGCAGTGAAGTCCCTGGGGCCAACGGCCTGACTTTC.

The gene calls are TRBV6-6 and TRBJ1-1; 11 nucleotides line up with TRBD1. This CDR3 has 15 amino acids. V shed 5 bases and J 5 bases; nucleotides not matched to a gene: 7. CDR1 and CDR2 (germline): MNHNY, SVGAGI (reference sequence). Written as DNA, the CDR3 is TGTGCCAGCAGTAGGGACAGGGGGGGAAAAACTGAAGCTTTCTTT. This sequence encodes CASSRDRGGKTEAFF.

The chain is built from TRBV4-1 and TRBJ1-4; 7 bases agree with TRBD1. V shed 6 bases, J shed 4 bases, and the junction held 5 bases outside the gene matches. The CDR3 runs to 14 residues. The germline gives CDR1 MGHRA, CDR2 YSYEKL. The CDR3, as DNA: TGCGCCAGCAGACAGGGGCCTCATAATGAAAAACTGTTTTTT. Translated: CASRQGPHNEKLFF.

The chain uses TRBV20-1 and TRBJ1-2; D remains ambiguous. The CDR3 is made up of 11 amino acids. Germline assignment: CDR1 DFQATT and CDR2 SNEGSKA (reference sequence). CDR3 nucleotide sequence: TGCGGTGTACTACCGTTCTATGGCTACACCTTC. This translates into CGVLPFYGYTF.

The rearrangement joins TRBV27 to TRBJ1-1; 7 nucleotides match TRBD1. V was clipped by 6 bases and J by 8 bases; unmatched bases: 3. The CDR3 loop spans 11 amino acids. Germline values: CDR1 MNHEY, CDR2 SMNVEV (reference sequence). Here the CDR3 DNA reads TGTGCCAGCAGACGGGACAGAGAAGCTTTCTTT. It codes for CASRRDREAFF.

J is TRBJ2-5 and V is TRBV12-2; the table's TRBD2 call for D was not verified on the DNA. TRBV12-2 is a pseudogene locus. The CDR3 consists of 16 residues. CDR3 sequence: CASRLVITSIQETQYF. DNA of the CDR3: TGTGCAAGTCGCTTAGTGATTACGTCTATTCAAGAGACCCAGTACTTC.

This clone has only a few counts. The gene calls are TRBV18 and TRBJ2-7, with D tentatively TRBD1 (6 bases). Per the germline V gene, CDR1 is KGHSH and CDR2 is LQKENI. The CDR3 has 14 amino acids. Trimming pared 3 bases from V and 6 bases from J, leaving 15 bases between. CDR3 nucleotide sequence: TGTGCCAGCTCACCCGCCCTGCGAGGGGGCGAGCAGTACTTC. Encoded protein: CASSPALRGGEQYF.